This T cell receptor beta chain is drawn from a study of brain T cells in children with intractable seizures (dated by TCRdb to the early 2020s). About the investigation overall: Resected brain tissue from approximately 55 pediatric epilepsy surgery cases was first screened for immune gene transcripts using a NanoString immunology panel. Among the roughly 12 selected surgery cases, pre-surgery blood was additionally sequenced for eight, leaving four cases with brain tissue only. Here is what the overall study found, with its caveats: Because sequencing depth differed between pre- and post-surgery blood, the absence of clones from the pre-surgery sample may reflect undersampling. Viral specificity was inferred solely from CDR3 sequence similarity, and the HCMV serostatus of the patients was not known.

The time point tag for this specimen amounts to: resected brain tissue, or blood drawn just prior to surgery. The surgery cases with the highest brain T cell transcript signatures were chosen for TCR beta chain sequencing of brain tissue, and also of blood when blood was available. Before surgery, patients had received at least one anti-epileptic drug. TCR-sequenced patients were children with drug-resistant epilepsy due to tuberous sclerosis complex, focal cortical dysplasia, Rasmussen encephalitis or hemimegalencephaly. The Monarch genomic DNA purification kit was used to extract bulk genomic DNA from unsorted brain tissue and from whole blood. The CDR3, from cysteine to phenylalanine, totals 16 residues. Of all the DNA, just the CDR3 is kept, 48 bases in frame from base 1. The V end loses 4 bases and the J end loses 8 bases, and a stretch of 24 bases separates them. Based on the germline V gene, the CDR1 and CDR2 sequences are SGHRS and YFSETQ.

The immunoSEQ assay was used to generate TCR beta chain sequences from genomic DNA. The paper's data handling went like this. Any CDR3 sequence that did not begin with the conserved framework cysteine at position 104 was removed by hand. To get clonality, the normalized Shannon's Diversity Index was subtracted from one, giving values from 0 (maximal diversity) to 1 (oligoclonal). Differences in the frequency of the same CDR3 between samples, such as brain versus blood, were assessed with chi-squared comparison-of-proportions tests. Public clonotypes were found by searching immuneACCESS, and the VDJdb browser was used to assess similarity to known antiviral clonotypes. TCRdb holds this immuneACCESS table with in-frame rearrangements only. Some clones are missing; in checked studies, unresolved V genes explain under half, and the rest has no known cause. That table supplies the V and J calls and clone size; D and trimming were determined from the DNA. For this sample the table gives 75,000 to 80,000 clones, of which around 93% were detected only once. In total, the top ten clones hold about 1.4% of the sample.

In regard to this clone: No cognate antigen has been identified for it. No base-level quality is on record; no much larger clone is a single base apart.

The sequence came from a boy under three years old with tuberous sclerosis and intractable seizures. The rearranged chain carries TRBV5-1 and TRBJ1-1; TRBD1 is perhaps the D gene, given 6 matching bases. This sample comprised peripheral blood, obtained at surgery. The sequence in DNA is TGCGCCAGCAGCCTGGGGTCGGGACACCTGTCCAAGGAAGCTTTCTTT. Its protein product is CASSLGSGHLSKEAFF. With all but the CDR3 taken from the reference TRBV5-1 and TRBJ1-1 genes, the full variable domain is: KAGVTQTPRYLIKTRGQQVTLSCSPISGHRSVSWYQQTPGQGLQFLFEYFSETQRNKGNFPGRFSGRQFSNSRSEMNVSTLELGDSALYLCASSLGSGHLSKEAFFGQGTRLTVV.